Following are 20 T cell receptor beta chains from one sample sequenced in a study of blood T cell repertoires in COVID-19. Using immunoSEQ multiplex PCR, the repertoire was profiled, and TCRdb retains in-frame clones only, with some absent. Found here are tens of thousands of clones, approximately 89% of them singletons; the top ten hold about 4.9%. Sequencing was done on a sample of peripheral blood. The source of these receptors is a woman aged 45-59 years with active COVID-19.

The genes are TRBV18 and TRBJ2-5; TRBD2 matches at 14 bases. With 3 bases clipped from V and 1 base from J, the junction kept 10 bases outside the gene matches. The CDR3 extends over 19 amino acids. Germline V gene data show CDR1 as KGHSH and CDR2 as LQKENI. The CDR3 nucleotides read TGTGCCAGCTCACCTTTGGGACTAGCGGGAGTCGGTGGCCAAGAGACCCAGTACTTC. Translation gives CASSPLGLAGVGGQETQYF. The whole variable domain, remainder taken from reference TRBV18 and TRBJ2-5, is NAGVMQNPRHLVRRRGQEARLRCSPMKGHSHVYWYRQLPEEGLKFMVYLQKENIIDESGMPKERFSAEFPKEGPSILRIQQVVRGDSAAYFCASSPLGLAGVGGQETQYFGPGTRLLVL.

This rearrangement joins TRBV7-8 to TRBJ2-3; 7 bases line up with TRBD1. The V gene's germline CDR1 is SGHVS and CDR2 FQNEAQ. The CDR3 extends over 16 amino acids. J was trimmed by 4 bases and V by 2 bases; bases with no gene match: 9. CDR3 bases: TGTGCCAGCAGCTTAATTCATGGGCAGGGGGCAGATACGCAGTATTTT. This codes for CASSLIHGQGADTQYF.

This chain connects TRBV2 to TRBJ1-3; 7 nucleotides agree with TRBD1. Unmatched junction bases numbered 6, after V lost 6 bases and J lost 4 bases. The germline V gene has CDR1 SNHLY and CDR2 FYNNEI. The CDR3 runs 14 residues. In nucleotides, the CDR3 is TGTGCCAGCAGGGAGACAGGGTCCGGAAACACCATATATTTT. Protein product: CASRETGSGNTIYF.

V is TRBV12-1 and J is TRBJ1-2; the table's D call TRBD1 went unverified against the DNA. TRBV12-1 is reported as a pseudogene. The CDR3 loop spans 15 amino acids. The CDR3 coding sequence is TGTGCCAGCAGCTTCATGACAGGGATTAACTATGGCTACACCTTC. Amino acids: CASSFMTGINYGYTF.

V and J are TRBV19 and TRBJ2-5, with 9 bases that match TRBD2. This CDR3 region has 17 residues. CDR1 and CDR2 (germline): LNHDA, SQIVND (reference sequence). The V gene end was trimmed by 0 bases and the J gene end by 5 bases; junction bases not matched to a gene: 10. CDR3 amino acids: CASSIDLGASGKETQYF. The CDR3 DNA reads TGTGCCAGTAGTATAGATTTAGGGGCTAGCGGGAAGGAGACCCAGTACTTC.

The chain recombines TRBV6-5 with TRBJ1-2; TRBD1 is a possible D gene (6 bases). This CDR3 contains 13 residues. Trimming cost V 5 bases and J 4 bases, with 11 bases left between them. Germline V CDR1 and CDR2: MNHEY, SVGAGI. For the CDR3, the DNA is TGTGCCAGCAGTCAGGGGACCGCCTATGGCTACACCTTC. Amino acid sequence: CASSQGTAYGYTF.

The chain employs TRBV3-1 (or the pseudogene TRBV3-2) and TRBJ2-3; no reliable D call. This CDR3 has 15 amino acids. The V gene lost 1 base and the J gene lost 0 bases, with 8 bases spanning the gap. CDR1 and CDR2 from the germline V gene are LGHDT and YNNKEL (reference sequence). The CDR3 sequence: CASSQGFASTDTQYF. In nucleotides, the CDR3 is TGTGCCAGCAGCCAAGGCTTTGCGAGCACAGATACGCAGTATTTT.

This clone was seen once. The chain recombines TRBV6-1 with TRBJ2-1; 11 nucleotides match TRBD2. V trimming: 3 bases; J trimming: 0 bases; junction bases outside the gene matches: 7. CDR1 is MNHNS and CDR2 is SASEGT in the germline V gene. This CDR3 region has 18 residues. In nucleotides, the CDR3 is TGTGCCAGCAGTGATGGGTCAACTAGCGGGAGCTCCTACAATGAGCAGTTCTTC. This translates into CASSDGSTSGSSYNEQFF.

The V call is TRBV9, the J call TRBJ2-6; D is perhaps TRBD1 (6 bases). Germline CDR1 SGDLS, CDR2 YYNGEE. Trimming took off 4 bases at V and 0 bases at J, with 14 bases between the two ends. The CDR3 totals 17 residues. The CDR3 DNA follows: TGTGCCAGCAGCCCTCAGATAGGGGGCTCTGGGGCCAACGTCCTGACTTTC. It yields the protein CASSPQIGGSGANVLTF.

In this sample, this clone turned up once. The chain links TRBV9 to TRBJ2-1; D remains unclear. This CDR3 comprises 15 residues. Trimming pared 0 bases from V and 3 bases from J, leaving 10 bases between. Germline V gene sequence: CDR1 SGDLS, CDR2 YYNGEE. The CDR3 coding sequence is TGTGCCAGCAGCGTAGTTCCTAGAAACTACAATGAGCAGTTCTTC. Protein: CASSVVPRNYNEQFF.

The chain uses TRBV5-1 and TRBJ1-6; 10 bases match TRBD1. Germline-derived CDR1 and CDR2 are SGHRS and YFSETQ. The junction had 5 bases not matched to a gene; V was cut back by 0 bases and J by 5 bases. This CDR3 region has 17 residues. Here the CDR3 DNA reads TGCGCCAGCAGCTTGGTGGGACAGGGGAGCCATAATTCACCCCTCCACTTT. Protein sequence: CASSLVGQGSHNSPLHF.

The chain is built from TRBV7-3 and TRBJ2-1; D uncertain. CDR3 length: 13 residues. The V and J ends lost 5 bases and 10 bases respectively, with 15 bases between them. Germline loops: CDR1 SGHTA, CDR2 FQGTGA. DNA for the CDR3: TGTGCCAGCAGCCTAAACCTAGAAGGAGAGCAGTTCTTC. This gives the protein CASSLNLEGEQFF.

This chain links TRBV27 with TRBJ2-1; 7 nucleotides agree with TRBD2. V lost 7 bases to trimming and J lost 10 bases; unmatched junction nucleotides: 22. Germline-derived CDR1 and CDR2 are MNHEY and SMNVEV (reference sequence). This CDR3 has 17 amino acids. This chain's CDR3 is CASTLLTASGPPGEQFF. CDR3 sequence (DNA): TGTGCCAGCACGCTCCTTACGGCTAGCGGCCCCCCGGGCGAGCAGTTCTTC.

The chain combines TRBV5-1 with TRBJ2-3, with D unresolved. Germline CDR1 SGHRS, CDR2 YFSETQ. This CDR3 is 13 amino acids long. Trimming removed 0 bases at V and 2 bases at J, with 4 bases between. CDR3 loop: CASSLDTTDTQYF. DNA for the CDR3: TGCGCCAGCAGCTTGGACACCACAGATACGCAGTATTTT.

V is TRBV7-3 and J is TRBJ2-1, with 12 nucleotides matching TRBD2. The CDR3 covers 17 residues. V dropped 5 bases and J dropped 2; count of bases not matched to a gene: 7. The germline V gene has CDR1 SGHTA and CDR2 FQGTGA. The CDR3 sequence: CASSPGLAGSPYNEQFF. The CDR3 DNA follows: TGTGCCAGCAGCCCGGGACTAGCGGGTTCTCCCTACAATGAGCAGTTCTTC.

The rearrangement joins TRBV7-8 to TRBJ2-2, with 7 bases lining up with TRBD1. Per germline, CDR1 SGHVS and CDR2 FQNEAQ. V lost 0 bases and J lost 5; bases outside the gene matches: 9. The CDR3 extends over 17 amino acids. The CDR3 DNA reads as TGTGCCAGCAGCTTAGCGTTTCGGACAGGTGGAACCGGGGAGCTGTTTTTT. This sequence encodes CASSLAFRTGGTGELFF.

This chain connects TRBV5-6 to TRBJ2-1; 12 nucleotides align to TRBD2. Trimming at V came to 4 bases and at J to 4 bases, leaving 12 bases not matched to a gene. The CDR3 sequence is 18 residues long. Germline V lookup: CDR1 SGHDT, CDR2 YYEEEE. Here the CDR3 DNA reads TGTGCCAGCAGCAGGTCTCTACTAGCGGGAGGCTCTTACAATGAGCAGTTCTTC. Its translation is CASSRSLLAGGSYNEQFF.

The rearrangement uses TRBV7-9 and TRBJ1-5; 8 bases align to TRBD1. Germline values: CDR1 SEHNR, CDR2 FQNEAQ (reference sequence). The CDR3 sequence is 14 residues long. The V and J ends lost 5 bases and 2 bases, in that order; junction bases with no gene match: 2. CDR3 region: CASSLQGGNQPQHF. The CDR3 region has the DNA TGTGCCAGCAGCCTACAGGGGGGCAATCAGCCCCAGCATTTT.

CDR3 residues: CATRKGRRDDEQYF. CDR3 nucleotide sequence: TGTGCCACCCGAAAGGGACGGCGGGACGACGAGCAGTACTTC. The chain couples TRBV6-5 to TRBJ2-7, with D perhaps TRBD2 (6 bases). The germline V and J ends were trimmed by 10 bases and 5 bases, with 21 bases remaining between them. This CDR3 is 14 amino acids long. In germline, CDR1 is MNHEY, CDR2 SVGAGI.

Points on this clone: Sequence at one end of the junction differs from germline and may be a read error. The CDR3 DNA follows: TGTGCCAGCAGTTTAGACGCGGAGAGCAACTTC. Translation gives CASSLDAESNF. The J gene is TRBJ2-7, the V gene TRBV28; no reliable D call. Germline V lookup: CDR1 MDHEN, CDR2 SYDVKM. The CDR3 runs to 11 residues.